The entry below gives a single T cell receptor beta chain sequence along with its context. Some clones are missing from TCRdb's copy, which holds only in-frame ones; the method was immunoSEQ multiplex PCR. The sample lists 90,000 or so clones, roughly 88% seen once, with 20% to 30% in the top ten. Germline CDR1 reads SGDLS; CDR2 reads YYNGEE. The junction had 9 bases not matched to a gene; V was cut back by 4 bases and J by 5 bases. This CDR3 is 16 amino acids long. These data originate in a study of blood T cell repertoires in COVID-19. The overall study: Specimens from acute and convalescent COVID-19 originated in the United States, Italy and Spain.

The receptor was isolated from a human donor in a cohort sampled during active COVID-19. The rearrangement joins TRBV9 to TRBJ2-1; 10 bases are a match to TRBD2. Source material: peripheral blood. CDR3: CASSHKLAGSHNEQFF. The CDR3 DNA follows: TGTGCCAGCAGCCATAAACTAGCGGGGTCACACAATGAGCAGTTCTTC.